This T cell receptor beta chain was obtained from a study of cytotoxic CD8 clonotypes in ibrutinib-treated CLL. Study-wide points: Before falling back toward baseline at progression, clonality had risen at the time of ibrutinib response. Shared public clonotypes were rare, and on treatment they either got smaller or stayed the same. Samples were collected at differing times from sustained-remission and progressing patients. Baseline clonality was higher than in age-matched healthy donors and moved in step with circulating CD8+ T-cell counts.

Note on this clone: Its antigen is as yet unknown.

The V and J ends lost 1 base and 2 bases respectively, with 17 bases between them. The CDR3 consists of 18 residues. In germline, CDR1 is LNHDA, CDR2 SQIVND (reference sequence). Clones were sequenced by immunoSEQ multiplex PCR, and TCRdb holds only the in-frame ones, with some missing. The table shows about 250,000 clones, with roughly 70% occurring only once. The TCR comes from a human donor with chronic lymphocytic leukemia. Sequences were derived from PBMCs, sampled after 24 months of ibrutinib treatment. The chain employs TRBV19 and TRBJ2-2, with D hard to call. This chain's CDR3 is CASSIVPLRVTNTGELFF. The CDR3 DNA reads as TGTGCCAGTAGTATAGTCCCCTTAAGGGTTACTAACACCGGGGAGCTGTTTTTT. Full variable domain (rest looked up from reference TRBV19 and TRBJ2-2): DGGITQSPKYLFRKEGQNVTLSCEQNLNHDAMYWYRQDPGQGLRLIYYSQIVNDFQKGDIAEGYSVSREKKESFPLTVTSAQKNPTAFYLCASSIVPLRVTNTGELFFGEGSRLTVL.